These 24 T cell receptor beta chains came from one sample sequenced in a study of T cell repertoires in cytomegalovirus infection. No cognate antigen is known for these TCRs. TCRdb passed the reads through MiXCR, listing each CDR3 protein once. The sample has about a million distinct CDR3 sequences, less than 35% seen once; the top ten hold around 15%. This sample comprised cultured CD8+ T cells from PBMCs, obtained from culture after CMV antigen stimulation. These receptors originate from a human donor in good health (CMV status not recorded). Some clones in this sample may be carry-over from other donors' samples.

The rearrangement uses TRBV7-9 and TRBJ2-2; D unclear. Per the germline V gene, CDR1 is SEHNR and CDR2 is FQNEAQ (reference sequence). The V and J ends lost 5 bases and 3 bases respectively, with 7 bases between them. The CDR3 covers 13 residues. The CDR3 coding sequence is TGTGCCAGCAGCCCGAAGGACACCGGGGAGCTGTTTTTT. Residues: CASSPKDTGELFF.

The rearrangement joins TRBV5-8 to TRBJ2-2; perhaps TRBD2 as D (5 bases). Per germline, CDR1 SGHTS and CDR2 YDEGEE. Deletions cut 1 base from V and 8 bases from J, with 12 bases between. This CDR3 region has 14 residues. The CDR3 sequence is CASSLFGDSGELFF. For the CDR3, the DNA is TGTGCCAGCAGCTTGTTCGGGGATTCTGGGGAGCTGTTTTTT. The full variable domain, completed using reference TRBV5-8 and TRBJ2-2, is EAGVTQSPTHLIKTRGQQATLRCSPISGHTSVYWYQQALGLGLQFLLWYDEGEERNRGNFPPRFSGRQFPNYSSELNVNALELEDSALYLCASSLFGDSGELFFGEGSRLTVL.

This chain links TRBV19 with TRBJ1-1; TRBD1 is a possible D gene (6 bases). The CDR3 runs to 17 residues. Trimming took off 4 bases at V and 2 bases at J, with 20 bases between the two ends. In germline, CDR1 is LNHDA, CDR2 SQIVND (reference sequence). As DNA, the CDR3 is TGTGCCAGTAGTACCCTTAGGACAGCCTCGGTTAACACTGAAGCTTTCTTT. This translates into CASSTLRTASVNTEAFF.

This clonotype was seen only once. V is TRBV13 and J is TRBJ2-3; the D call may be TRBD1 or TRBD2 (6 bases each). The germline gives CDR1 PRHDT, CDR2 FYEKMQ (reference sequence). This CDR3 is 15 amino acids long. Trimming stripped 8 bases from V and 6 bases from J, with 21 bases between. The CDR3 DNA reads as TGTGCCAGCGTCGTCCGGGGGCTTAAAGTGGATACGCAGTATTTT. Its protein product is CASVVRGLKVDTQYF.

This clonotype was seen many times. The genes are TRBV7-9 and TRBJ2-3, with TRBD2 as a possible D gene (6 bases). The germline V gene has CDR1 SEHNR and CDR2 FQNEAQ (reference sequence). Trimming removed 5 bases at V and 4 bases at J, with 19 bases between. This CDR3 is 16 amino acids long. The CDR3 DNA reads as TGTGCCAGCAGCCCCAAGGGAGGCAGGGAGCCAGATACGCAGTATTTT. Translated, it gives CASSPKGGREPDTQYF.

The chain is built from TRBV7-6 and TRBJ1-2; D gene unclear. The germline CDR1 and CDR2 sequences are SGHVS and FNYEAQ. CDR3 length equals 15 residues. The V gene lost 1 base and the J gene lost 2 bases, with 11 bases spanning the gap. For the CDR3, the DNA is TGTGCCAGCAGCTTAGAAGTCGCAGGAAACTATGGCTACACCTTC. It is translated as CASSLEVAGNYGYTF.

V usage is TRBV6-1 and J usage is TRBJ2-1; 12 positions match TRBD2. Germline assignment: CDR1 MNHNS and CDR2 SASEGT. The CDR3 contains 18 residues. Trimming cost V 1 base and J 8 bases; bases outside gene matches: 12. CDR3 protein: CASSEVGASGGAVDEQFF. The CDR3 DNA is TGTGCCAGCAGTGAAGTTGGGGCTAGCGGGGGGGCCGTAGATGAGCAGTTCTTC.

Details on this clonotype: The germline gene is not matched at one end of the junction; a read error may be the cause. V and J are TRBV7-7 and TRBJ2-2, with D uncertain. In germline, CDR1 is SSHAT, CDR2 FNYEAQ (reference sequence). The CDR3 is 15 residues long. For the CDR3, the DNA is TGTGCTAGCAGCCCCATACCGGGTCTCACCGGGGAGCTGTTTTTT. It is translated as CASSPIPGLTGELFF.

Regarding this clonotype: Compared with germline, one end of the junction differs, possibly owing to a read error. The CDR3 DNA follows: TGTGCCAACAGTTCCACCCTTTACGAGCAGTACTTC. This sequence encodes CANSSTLYEQYF. V and J are TRBV27 and TRBJ2-7, with D hard to call. The CDR3 contains 12 residues. Looked up from germline, CDR1 is MNHEY and CDR2 is SMNVEV (reference sequence).

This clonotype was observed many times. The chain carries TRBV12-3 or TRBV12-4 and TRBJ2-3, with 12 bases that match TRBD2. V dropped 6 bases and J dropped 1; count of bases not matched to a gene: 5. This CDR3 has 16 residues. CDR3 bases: TGTGCCAGCAGCTTCCGACTAGCGGGGGGCACAGATACGCAGTATTTT. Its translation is CASSFRLAGGTDTQYF.

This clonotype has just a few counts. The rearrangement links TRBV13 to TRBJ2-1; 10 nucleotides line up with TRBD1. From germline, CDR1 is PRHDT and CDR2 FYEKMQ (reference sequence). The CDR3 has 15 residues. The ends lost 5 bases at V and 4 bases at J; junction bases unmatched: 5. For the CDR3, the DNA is TGTGCCAGCAGCCCTCGGGGACAGGGGTACAATGAGCAGTTCTTC. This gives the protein CASSPRGQGYNEQFF.

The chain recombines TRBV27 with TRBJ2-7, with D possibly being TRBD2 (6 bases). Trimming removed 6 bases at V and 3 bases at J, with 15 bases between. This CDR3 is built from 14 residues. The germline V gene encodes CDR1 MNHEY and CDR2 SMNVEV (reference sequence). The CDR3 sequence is CASSLSGALYEQYF. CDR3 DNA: TGTGCCAGCAGCCTTAGCGGTGCTCTCTACGAGCAGTACTTC.

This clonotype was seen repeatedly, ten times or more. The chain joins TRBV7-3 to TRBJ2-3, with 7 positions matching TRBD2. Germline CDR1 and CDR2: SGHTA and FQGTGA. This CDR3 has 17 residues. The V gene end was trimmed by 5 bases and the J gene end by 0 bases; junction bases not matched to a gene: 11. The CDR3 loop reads CASSPLGGYTSTDTQYF. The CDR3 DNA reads TGTGCCAGCAGCCCCTTGGGGGGGTACACTAGCACAGATACGCAGTATTTT.

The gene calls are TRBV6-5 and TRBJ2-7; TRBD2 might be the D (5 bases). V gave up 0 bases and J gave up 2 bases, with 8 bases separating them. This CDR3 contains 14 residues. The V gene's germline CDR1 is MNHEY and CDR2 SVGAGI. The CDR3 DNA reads TGTGCCAGCAGTTACTCTTCCGGGGCCTACGAGCAGTACTTC. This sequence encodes CASSYSSGAYEQYF.

The DNA for the CDR3 is TGTGCCAGCACCGGACTAGCGGGGAACTACGAGCAGTACTTC. Translation: CASTGLAGNYEQYF. This chain joins TRBV6-5 and TRBJ2-7; 12 positions agree with TRBD2. The V gene end was trimmed by 7 bases and the J gene end by 3 bases; junction bases not matched to a gene: 4. The CDR3 length is 14 residues. Germline V lookup: CDR1 MNHEY, CDR2 SVGAGI.

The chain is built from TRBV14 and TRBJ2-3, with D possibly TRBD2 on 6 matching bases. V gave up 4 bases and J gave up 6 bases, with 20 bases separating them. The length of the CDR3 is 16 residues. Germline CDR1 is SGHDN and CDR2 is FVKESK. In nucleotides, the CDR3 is TGTGCCAGCAGCCCCCCACCCGATTTTGGGAGGGATACGCAGTATTTT. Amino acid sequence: CASSPPPDFGRDTQYF.

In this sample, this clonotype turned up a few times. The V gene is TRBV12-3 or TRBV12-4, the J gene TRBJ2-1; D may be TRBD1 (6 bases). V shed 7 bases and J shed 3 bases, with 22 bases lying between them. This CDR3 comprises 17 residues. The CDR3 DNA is TGTGCCAGCACCCTAAACCAGGGGCAGCTTGGCTACAATGAGCAGTTCTTC. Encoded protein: CASTLNQGQLGYNEQFF.

CDR3 coding DNA: TGTGCCAGTAGTCATGGGGTAGGGACAGGGTATTCTTCTGGGGCCAACGTCCTGACTTTC. This sequence encodes CASSHGVGTGYSSGANVLTF. The gene calls are TRBV19 and TRBJ2-6; 9 nucleotides align to TRBD1. The CDR3 length is 20 residues. Trimming cost V 5 bases and J 1 base; bases outside gene matches: 15. Germline CDR1 reads LNHDA; CDR2 reads SQIVND (reference sequence).

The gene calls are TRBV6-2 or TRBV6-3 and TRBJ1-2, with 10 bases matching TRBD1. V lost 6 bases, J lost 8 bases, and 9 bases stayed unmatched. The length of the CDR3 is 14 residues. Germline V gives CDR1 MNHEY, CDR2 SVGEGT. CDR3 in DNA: TGTGCCAGCAGGCAACCCGGGACAGGGGAAGGCTACACCTTC. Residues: CASRQPGTGEGYTF.

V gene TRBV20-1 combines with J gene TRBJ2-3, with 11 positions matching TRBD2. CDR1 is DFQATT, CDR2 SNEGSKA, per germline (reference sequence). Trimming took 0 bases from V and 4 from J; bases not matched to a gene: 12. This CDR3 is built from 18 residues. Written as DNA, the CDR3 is TGCAGTGCTAGAGATTGGATAGCGGGGGGGCCGAGTGCAGATACGCAGTATTTT. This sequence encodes CSARDWIAGGPSADTQYF.

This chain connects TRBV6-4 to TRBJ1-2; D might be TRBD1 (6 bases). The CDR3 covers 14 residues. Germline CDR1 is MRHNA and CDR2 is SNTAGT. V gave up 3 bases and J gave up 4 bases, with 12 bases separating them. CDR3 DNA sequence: TGTGCCAGCAGTGAAAGGGGGTTCGGCTATGGCTACACCTTC. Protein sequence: CASSERGFGYGYTF.

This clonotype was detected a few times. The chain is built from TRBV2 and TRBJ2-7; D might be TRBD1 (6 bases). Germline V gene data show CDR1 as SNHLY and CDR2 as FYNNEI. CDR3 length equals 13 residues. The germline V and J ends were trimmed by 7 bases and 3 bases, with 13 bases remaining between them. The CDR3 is CASTSRTDYEQYV. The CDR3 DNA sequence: TGTGCCAGCACCTCGCGGACAGACTACGAGCAGTACGTC.

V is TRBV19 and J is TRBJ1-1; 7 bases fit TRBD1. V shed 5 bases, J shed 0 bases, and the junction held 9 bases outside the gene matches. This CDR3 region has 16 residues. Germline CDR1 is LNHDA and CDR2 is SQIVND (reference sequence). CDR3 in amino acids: CASSAKTGTMNTEAFF. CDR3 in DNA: TGTGCCAGTAGTGCCAAGACAGGGACCATGAACACTGAAGCTTTCTTT. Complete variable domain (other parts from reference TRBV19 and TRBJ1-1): DGGITQSPKYLFRKEGQNVTLSCEQNLNHDAMYWYRQDPGQGLRLIYYSQIVNDFQKGDIAEGYSVSREKKESFPLTVTSAQKNPTAFYLCASSAKTGTMNTEAFFGQGTRLTVV.

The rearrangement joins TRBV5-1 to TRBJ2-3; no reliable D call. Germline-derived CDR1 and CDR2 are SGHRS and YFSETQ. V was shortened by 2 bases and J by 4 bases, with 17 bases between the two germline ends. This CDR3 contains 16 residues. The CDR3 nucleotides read TGCGCCAGCAGCTTACGCCAGCGCCCGGCGGCAGATACGCAGTATTTT. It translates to CASSLRQRPAADTQYF.